This T cell receptor (beta chain) was identified in a study of OX40 agonist ivuxolimab in advanced cancers. The assay was immunoSEQ multiplex PCR, and TCRdb's table has in-frame clones only and misses some. In the table there are some 80,000 clones, around 89% of which are singletons. The specimen comprised CD4+ or CD8+ T cells sorted from blood, sampled in a trial of the OX40 agonist ivuxolimab. The sequence derives from an adult with an advanced solid tumor such as melanoma, head and neck, liver or kidney cancer.

The CDR3 DNA reads as TGTGCCAGCAGTTTAACCCCCGGACAGGTGCCCTACGCGGAGCAGTACTTC. This gives the protein CASSLTPGQVPYAEQYF. The chain employs TRBV27 and TRBJ2-7; 7 bases map to TRBD1. V lost 2 bases to trimming and J lost 7 bases; unmatched junction nucleotides: 17. The CDR3 has 17 residues. The germline gives CDR1 MNHEY, CDR2 SMNVEV (reference sequence).